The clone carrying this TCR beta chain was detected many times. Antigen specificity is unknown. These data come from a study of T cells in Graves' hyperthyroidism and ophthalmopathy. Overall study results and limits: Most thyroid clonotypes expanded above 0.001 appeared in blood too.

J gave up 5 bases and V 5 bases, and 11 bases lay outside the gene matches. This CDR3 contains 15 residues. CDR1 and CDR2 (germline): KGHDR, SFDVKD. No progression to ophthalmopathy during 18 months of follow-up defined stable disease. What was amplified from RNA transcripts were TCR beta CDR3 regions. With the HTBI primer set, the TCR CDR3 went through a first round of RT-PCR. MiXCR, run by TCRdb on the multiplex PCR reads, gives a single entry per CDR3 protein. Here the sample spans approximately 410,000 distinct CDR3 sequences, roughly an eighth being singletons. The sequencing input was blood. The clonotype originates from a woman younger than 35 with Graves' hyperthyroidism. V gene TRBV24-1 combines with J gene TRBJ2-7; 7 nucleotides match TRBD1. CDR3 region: CATSVHPRGPHEQYF. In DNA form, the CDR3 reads TGTGCCACCAGTGTTCATCCTAGGGGGCCCCACGAGCAGTACTTC.